The rows below give T cell receptor beta chains drawn from one sample of a study of neurological immune-mediated disorders. TCRdb fed the 5' RACE reads into MiXCR, producing one record per CDR3 protein. The table has under 80,000 distinct CDR3 sequences, about 9.7% seen once. Material: PBMCs. The receptor set was obtained from a man aged 45 to 65 in good health. CDR3s include the opening cysteine and the closing phenylalanine or tryptophan. D genes are given only for firm matches. Clone size is shown for a subset of rows, as once, few, many or a class of expanded clone.

clone_size,d_call,j_call,v_call,cdr3_aa,cdr3_nt
many,TRBD2,TRBJ2-1,TRBV3-1,CASSPRTSGGTARDEQFF,TGTGCCAGCAGCCCCCGGACTAGCGGGGGAACCGCAAGGGATGAGCAGTTCTTC
many,NA,TRBJ2-7,TRBV5-1,CASSIGENYEQYF,TGCGCCAGCAGTATAGGGGAAAATTACGAGCAGTACTTC
few,NA,TRBJ2-5,TRBV6-5,CASSYVPAASQYF,TGTGCCAGCAGTTACGTTCCAGCCGCGTCCCAGTACTTC
many,NA,TRBJ1-1,TRBV5-5,CASSWAGEGVNTEAFF,TGTGCCAGCAGCTGGGCGGGTGAGGGTGTGAACACTGAAGCTTTCTTT
many,NA,TRBJ2-6,TRBV2,CASSRTLTGANVLTF,TGTGCCAGCAGTCGGACTTTGACTGGGGCCAACGTCCTGACTTTC
many,NA,TRBJ2-5,TRBV9,CASSVAPREETQYF,TGTGCCAGCAGCGTAGCACCCCGGGAAGAGACCCAGTACTTC
many,TRBD1,TRBJ2-7,TRBV27,CASSFPRQGRDEQYF,TGTGCCAGCAGTTTTCCCAGACAGGGACGCGACGAGCAGTACTTC
many,NA,TRBJ1-2,TRBV7-9,CASSLKGNYGYTF,TGTGCCAGCAGCTTGAAAGGGAACTATGGCTACACCTTC
many,NA,TRBJ2-2,TRBV6-5,CASSYGQKSSGELFF,TGTGCCAGCAGTTATGGCCAGAAGTCCTCCGGGGAGCTGTTTTTT
NA,NA,TRBJ2-7,TRBV7-9,CASSSTGQAYDQYF,TGTGCCAGCAGCTCAACAGGCCAAGCCTACGACCAGTACTTC
many,TRBD1,TRBJ1-6,TRBV20-1,CSARHGQGNSPLHF,TGCAGTGCTAGACACGGACAGGGAAATTCACCCCTCCACTTT
many,NA,TRBJ2-2,TRBV20-1,CSADHPSVGELFF,TGCAGTGCTGACCACCCTAGTGTCGGGGAGCTGTTTTTT
many,TRBD2,TRBJ2-7,TRBV11-2,CASSSGLAGGPYEQYF,TGTGCCAGCAGCTCGGGACTAGCGGGAGGGCCTTACGAGCAGTACTTC
NA,NA,TRBJ1-3,TRBV5-5,CASSLSTGAAGNTIYF,TGTGCCAGCAGCTTGTCAACGGGGGCTGCCGGAAACACCATATATTTT
NA,TRBD2,TRBJ2-5,TRBV19,CASGSSGIKTQYF,TGTGCATCTGGGTCTAGCGGGATAAAGACCCAGTACTTC
many,TRBD1,TRBJ1-2,TRBV20-1,CSAREGGRGPTYGYTF,TGCAGTGCTAGAGAGGGGGGCAGGGGGCCCACTTATGGCTACACCTTC
many,TRBD1,TRBJ1-6,TRBV7-9,CASSLTGTDNSPLHF,TGTGCCAGCAGCTTAACGGGGACAGACAATTCACCCCTCCACTTT
many,NA,TRBJ2-1,TRBV9,CASSVGQLSSYNEQFF,TGTGCCAGCAGCGTTGGGCAACTAAGCTCCTACAATGAGCAGTTCTTC
many,NA,TRBJ1-2,TRBV3-1,CASSRQGTGGYGYTF,TGTGCCAGCAGCCGCCAGGGAACTGGTGGCTATGGCTACACCTTC
NA,NA,TRBJ2-3,TRBV30,CARSHSTDTQYF,TGTGCCCGGAGCCACAGCACAGATACGCAGTATTTT
many,TRBD1,TRBJ1-4,TRBV7-2,CASSEDRGVKLFF,TGTGCCAGCAGCGAGGACAGGGGTGTTAAACTGTTTTTT
once,NA,TRBJ2-2,TRBV5-1,CASIPESDPIGEPFF,TGCGCCAGCATTCCCGAGTCGGACCCCATCGGGGAGCCGTTTTTT
many,NA,TRBJ2-2,TRBV6-6,CASSYEGGPTGELFF,TGTGCCAGCAGTTACGAGGGGGGCCCCACCGGGGAGCTGTTTTTT
many,NA,TRBJ2-7,TRBV5-1,CASSLSPVTYEQYF,TGCGCCAGCAGCTTAAGTCCAGTTACCTACGAGCAGTACTTC
many,TRBD1,TRBJ2-1,TRBV28,CASRRQGGYEQFF,TGTGCCAGCAGGAGACAGGGGGGGTATGAGCAGTTCTTC
many,NA,TRBJ2-6,TRBV7-2,CASSLVGANVLTF,TGTGCCAGCAGCTTAGTTGGGGCCAACGTCCTGACTTTC
many,NA,TRBJ1-2,TRBV29-1,CSVGAGANYGYTF,TGCAGCGTCGGGGCTGGAGCTAACTATGGCTACACCTTC
many,TRBD2,TRBJ2-1,TRBV12-3/TRBV12-4,CASSGLGSSEQFF,TGTGCCAGCAGTGGACTAGGTTCCAGTGAGCAGTTCTTC
many,NA,TRBJ1-2,TRBV20-1,CSARPTDNYGYTF,TGCAGTGCTAGACCGACAGATAACTATGGCTACACCTTC
many,TRBD2,TRBJ2-3,TRBV12-3/TRBV12-4,CASSQGTSGTTDTQYF,TGTGCCAGCAGTCAAGGGACTAGCGGGACCACAGATACGCAGTATTTT
many,NA,TRBJ2-1,TRBV11-1,CASSLRVNEQFF,TGTGCCAGCAGCTTACGTGTCAATGAGCAGTTCTTC
many,TRBD1,TRBJ2-7,TRBV10-3,CAISDGGTGVNEQYF,TGTGCCATCAGTGATGGGGGGACAGGCGTTAACGAGCAGTACTTC
NA,NA,TRBJ2-1,TRBV10-2,CAISESLAPVSSYNEQFF,TGCGCCATCAGTGAGTCACTAGCCCCCGTTAGCTCCTACAATGAGCAGTTCTTC
many,TRBD1,TRBJ1-1,TRBV29-1,CSVADRGLDTEAFF,TGCAGCGTTGCAGACAGGGGATTGGACACTGAAGCTTTCTTT
many,NA,TRBJ1-1,TRBV29-1,CSVDIGGGTEAFF,TGCAGCGTTGATATTGGGGGCGGAACTGAAGCTTTCTTT
many,NA,TRBJ1-2,TRBV20-1,CSAREVWGADHGYTF,TGCAGTGCTAGAGAAGTCTGGGGCGCGGATCATGGCTACACCTTC
many,NA,TRBJ1-6,TRBV5-1,CASSSLTEYSYNSPLHF,TGCGCCAGCAGCTCCCTGACGGAATACTCCTATAATTCACCCCTCCACTTT
NA,NA,TRBJ2-3,TRBV12-3/TRBV12-4,CASSPQHTDTQYF,TGTGCCAGCAGTCCTCAACACACAGATACGCAGTATTTT
many,TRBD1,TRBJ2-4,TRBV6-2/TRBV6-3,CASSLGQGQYF,TGTGCCAGCAGTCTGGGACAGGGGCAGTACTTC
NA,TRBD1,TRBJ2-7,TRBV30,CVGGQQGLYEQYF,TGTGTTGGAGGACAACAGGGGCTCTACGAGCAGTACTTC
NA,NA,TRBJ2-7,TRBV12-2,CASRSLPRTGISGGIDYEQYF,TGTGCAAGTCGCTCCCTACCCCGGACAGGGATCAGTGGGGGGATAGACTACGAGCAGTACTTC